These 2 T cell receptor beta chains share one sample of origin, sequenced in a study of blood T cell repertoires in COVID-19. Clones were read by immunoSEQ multiplex PCR, and TCRdb kept only the in-frame ones, dropping some. The data show 160,000 or so clones, around 80% seen once. Sequenced sample: peripheral blood. Receptors were obtained from a woman between 70 and 85 years old with acute or convalescent COVID-19.

CDR3 region: CASSLRAGLPLGEQFF. In nucleotides, the CDR3 is TGTGCCAGCAGTTTACGGGCCGGACTACCCTTAGGGGAGCAGTTCTTC. The V gene is TRBV7-2, the J gene TRBJ2-1; D may be TRBD2 (6 bases). Trimming left V 6 bases short and J 10 bases short, with 25 bases between. Germline-derived CDR1 and CDR2 are SGHTA and FQGNSA. The CDR3 consists of 16 residues.

V usage is TRBV6-6 and J usage is TRBJ1-5; 7 nucleotides line up with TRBD1. Germline V CDR1 and CDR2: MNHNY, SVGAGI (reference sequence). V lost 6 bases, J lost 2 bases, and 4 bases stayed unmatched. CDR3 length: 14 residues. The CDR3 nucleotides read TGTGCCAGCAGAAACACAGGGGGCAATCAGCCCCAGCATTTT. This codes for CASRNTGGNQPQHF.